This T cell receptor (beta chain) was obtained from a study of STAT3 mutations in large granular lymphocyte leukemia. Per the germline V gene, CDR1 is SSHAT and CDR2 is FNYEAQ (reference sequence). Trimming cost V 1 base and J 2 bases, with 4 bases left between them. This CDR3 contains 13 residues. General study points: At least one immunodominant TCR beta clonotype appeared in every T-cell large granular lymphocyte leukemia patient.

To note about this clone: Its antigen is still unknown.

Produced via immunoSEQ multiplex PCR; TCRdb's table is partial and in-frame only. The data show more than 1,000 clones, 72% seen once. The sample taken for sequencing was peripheral blood mononuclear cells. The gene calls are TRBV7-7 and TRBJ2-3; D gene uncertain. The receptor was derived from a woman between 65 and 79 years old with T-cell large granular lymphocyte leukemia. Some clones in this sample may be carry-over from other donors' samples. In DNA form, the CDR3 reads TGTGCCAGCAGCTTAGGGCCCACAGATACGCAGTATTTT. Its translation: CASSLGPTDTQYF.